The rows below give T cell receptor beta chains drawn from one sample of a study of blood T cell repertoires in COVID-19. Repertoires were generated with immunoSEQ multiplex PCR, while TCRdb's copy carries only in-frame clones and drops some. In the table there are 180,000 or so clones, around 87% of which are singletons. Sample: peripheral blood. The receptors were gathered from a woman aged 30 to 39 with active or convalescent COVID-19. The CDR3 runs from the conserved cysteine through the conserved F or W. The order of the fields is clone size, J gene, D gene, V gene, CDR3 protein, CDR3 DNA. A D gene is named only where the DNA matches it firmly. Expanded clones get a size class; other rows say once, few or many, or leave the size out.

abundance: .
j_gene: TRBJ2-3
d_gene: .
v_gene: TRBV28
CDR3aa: CASSLRGWSTDTQYF
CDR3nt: TGTGCCAGCAGTCTCCGGGGGTGGAGCACAGATACGCAGTATTTT

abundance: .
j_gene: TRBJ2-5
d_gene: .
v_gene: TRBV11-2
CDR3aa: CASSLGNGETQYF
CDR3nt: TGTGCCAGCAGCTTAGGAAACGGGGAGACCCAGTACTTC

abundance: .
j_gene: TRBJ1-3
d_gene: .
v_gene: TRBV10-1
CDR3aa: CASRDSSGNTIYF
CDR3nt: TGCGCCAGCAGGGACAGCTCTGGAAACACCATATATTTT

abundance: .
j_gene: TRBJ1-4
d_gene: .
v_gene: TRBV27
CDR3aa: CASSPGDRDGKLFF
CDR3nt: TGTGCCAGCAGTCCGGGGGACCGAGACGGGAAACTGTTTTTT

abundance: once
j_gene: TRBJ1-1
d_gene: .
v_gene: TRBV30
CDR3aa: CACPRGNTEAFF
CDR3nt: TGTGCCTGCCCCAGAGGGAACACTGAAGCTTTCTTT

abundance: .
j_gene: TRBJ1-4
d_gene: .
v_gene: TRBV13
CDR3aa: CASSLGGRSEKLFF
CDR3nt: TGTGCCAGCAGCTTAGGGGGGAGGAGTGAAAAACTGTTTTTT

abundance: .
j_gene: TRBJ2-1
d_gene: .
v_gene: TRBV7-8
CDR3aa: CASSLFDGRLASYNEQFF
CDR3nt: TGTGCCAGCAGCCTGTTCGATGGTAGGCTAGCCTCCTACAATGAGCAGTTCTTC

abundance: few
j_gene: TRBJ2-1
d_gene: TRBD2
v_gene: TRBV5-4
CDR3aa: CASSLGAGAAYNEQFF
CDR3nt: TGTGCCAGCAGCTTGGGCGCGGGAGCGGCCTACAATGAGCAGTTCTTC

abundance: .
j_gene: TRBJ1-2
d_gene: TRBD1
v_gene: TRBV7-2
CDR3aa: CASSFGTGRDGYTF
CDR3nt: TGTGCCAGCAGCTTTGGGACAGGCAGAGATGGCTACACCTTC

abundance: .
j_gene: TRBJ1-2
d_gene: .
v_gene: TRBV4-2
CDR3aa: CASSPQRQGHNYGYTF
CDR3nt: TGTGCCAGCAGCCCTCAAAGACAAGGCCATAACTATGGCTACACCTTC

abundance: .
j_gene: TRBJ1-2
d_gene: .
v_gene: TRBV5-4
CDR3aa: CASSLGGANYGYTF
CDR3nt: TGTGCCAGCAGCTTGGGGGGGGCTAACTATGGCTACACCTTC

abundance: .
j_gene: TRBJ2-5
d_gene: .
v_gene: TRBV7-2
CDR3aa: CASSLGPRETQYF
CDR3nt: TGTGCCAGCAGCTTAGGCCCACGGGAGACCCAGTACTTC

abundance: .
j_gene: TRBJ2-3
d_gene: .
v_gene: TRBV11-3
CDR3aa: CASSLRGRADTDTQYF
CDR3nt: TGTGCCAGCAGCTTACGCGGCAGGGCGGACACAGATACGCAGTATTTT

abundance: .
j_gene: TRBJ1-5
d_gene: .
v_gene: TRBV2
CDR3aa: CASRRDRSSNQPQHF
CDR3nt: TGTGCCAGCAGGAGAGACAGAAGTAGCAATCAGCCCCAGCATTTT

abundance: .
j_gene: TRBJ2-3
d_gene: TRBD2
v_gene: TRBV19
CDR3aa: CASSESGRATDTQYF
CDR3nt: TGTGCCAGTAGTGAAAGCGGGAGGGCCACAGATACGCAGTATTTT

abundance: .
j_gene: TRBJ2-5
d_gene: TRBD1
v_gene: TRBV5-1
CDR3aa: CASSWGQAGQETQYF
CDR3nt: TGCGCCAGCAGCTGGGGACAGGCCGGACAAGAGACCCAGTACTTC

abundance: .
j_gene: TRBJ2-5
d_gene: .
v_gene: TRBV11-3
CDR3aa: CATLKVAGETQYF
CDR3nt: TGTGCCACCCTTAAAGTGGCTGGCGAGACCCAGTACTTC

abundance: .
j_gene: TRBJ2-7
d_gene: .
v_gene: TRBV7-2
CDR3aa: CASSLGRDNPYEQYF
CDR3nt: TGTGCCAGCAGCTTAGGCAGGGACAACCCCTACGAGCAGTACTTC

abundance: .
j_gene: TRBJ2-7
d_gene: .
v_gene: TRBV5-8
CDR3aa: CASSLSFYEQYF
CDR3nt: TGTGCCAGCAGCTTGTCGTTCTACGAGCAGTACTTC

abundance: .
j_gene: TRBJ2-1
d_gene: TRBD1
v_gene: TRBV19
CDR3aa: CASTLTGGSYNEQFF
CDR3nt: TGTGCCAGTACCCTCACAGGGGGCTCCTACAATGAGCAGTTCTTC

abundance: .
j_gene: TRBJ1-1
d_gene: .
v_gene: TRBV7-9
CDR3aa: CASRVGDKNTEAFF
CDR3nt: TGTGCCAGCAGGGTGGGGGACAAGAACACTGAAGCTTTCTTT

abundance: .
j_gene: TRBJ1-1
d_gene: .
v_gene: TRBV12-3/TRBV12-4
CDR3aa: CASSFSQTEAFF
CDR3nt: TGTGCCAGCAGTTTCTCGCAGACTGAAGCTTTCTTT

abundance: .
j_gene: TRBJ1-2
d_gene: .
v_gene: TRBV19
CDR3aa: CASSITPGSYGYTF
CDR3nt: TGTGCCAGTAGTATAACACCAGGTTCCTATGGCTACACCTTC

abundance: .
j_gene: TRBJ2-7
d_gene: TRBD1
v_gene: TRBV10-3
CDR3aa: CAISEGTGDYEQYF
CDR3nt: TGTGCCATCAGTGAGGGGACAGGGGACTACGAGCAGTACTTC

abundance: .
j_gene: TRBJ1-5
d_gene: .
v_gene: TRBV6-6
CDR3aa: CASSPPGVPNQPQHF
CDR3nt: TGTGCCAGCAGTCCCCCGGGTGTTCCAAATCAGCCCCAGCATTTT

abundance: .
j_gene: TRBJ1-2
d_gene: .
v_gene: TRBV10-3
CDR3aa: CAISESGQGFGYTF
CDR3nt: TGTGCCATCAGTGAGTCGGGGCAGGGGTTTGGCTACACCTTC

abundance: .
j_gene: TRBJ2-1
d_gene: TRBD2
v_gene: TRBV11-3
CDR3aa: CASSLDGLVSYNEQFF
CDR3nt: TGTGCCAGCAGCTTAGACGGACTAGTCTCATACAATGAGCAGTTCTTC

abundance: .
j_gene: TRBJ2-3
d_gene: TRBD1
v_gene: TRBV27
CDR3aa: CASSSLRTGGMTDTQYF
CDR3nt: TGTGCCAGCAGTTCTCTCCGGACAGGGGGCATGACAGATACGCAGTATTTT

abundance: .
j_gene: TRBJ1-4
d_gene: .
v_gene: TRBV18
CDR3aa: CASSPPTGNEKLFF
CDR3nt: TGTGCCAGCTCACCACCGACAGGTAATGAAAAACTGTTTTTT

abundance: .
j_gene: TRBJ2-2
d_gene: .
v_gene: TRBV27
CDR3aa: CASSTGTITGELFF
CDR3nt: TGTGCCAGCAGTACAGGGACGATCACCGGGGAGCTGTTTTTT

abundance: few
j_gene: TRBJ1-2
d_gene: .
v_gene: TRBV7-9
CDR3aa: CASSSDRSGYGYTF
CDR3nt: TGTGCCAGCAGCTCAGACAGGTCCGGCTATGGCTACACCTTC

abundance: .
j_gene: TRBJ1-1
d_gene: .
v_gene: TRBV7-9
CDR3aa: CASSPIYLELTEAFF
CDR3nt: TGTGCCAGCAGCCCCATTTATTTAGAGTTAACTGAAGCTTTCTTT

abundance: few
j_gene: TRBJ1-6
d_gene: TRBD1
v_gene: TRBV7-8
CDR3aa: CASSFFDRVNSPLHF
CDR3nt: TGTGCCAGCAGCTTTTTTGACAGGGTTAATTCACCCCTCCACTTT

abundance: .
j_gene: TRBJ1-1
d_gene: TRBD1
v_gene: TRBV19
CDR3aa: CASRKEDRVMGEAFF
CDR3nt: TGTGCCAGTAGGAAAGAGGACAGGGTCATGGGGGAAGCTTTCTTT

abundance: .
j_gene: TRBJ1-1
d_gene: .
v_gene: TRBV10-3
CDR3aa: CAISDGIMNTEAFF
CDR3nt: TGTGCCATCAGTGACGGGATCATGAACACTGAAGCTTTCTTT

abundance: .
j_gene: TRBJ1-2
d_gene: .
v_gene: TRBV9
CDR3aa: CASSASGTLYGYTF
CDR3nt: TGTGCCAGCAGCGCCAGCGGGACTCTCTATGGCTACACCTTC